These T cell receptor beta chains were read from a single sample in a study of T cell clusters in autoimmune cytopenias. Using the multiplex PCR reads, TCRdb records one entry per CDR3 protein without DNA. Listed are 7,000 to 8,500 distinct CDR3 sequences; around a quarter falls within the top ten. Sequencing used peripheral blood. The receptors were gathered from a human donor with an autoimmune cytopenia or autoimmune hepatitis (not recorded which). Both conserved end residues are part of each CDR3. Some rows mark clone size as missing; the rest say once, few, many or name a class of expanded clone.

TRBV10-2	medium-sized	TRBJ1-2	CASSEPDRLLTEGYTF
TRBV19	medium-sized	TRBJ2-7	CASSPRGFPYEQYF
TRBV10-2	NA	TRBJ2-7	CASSGVGQGSSYEQYF
TRBV7-3	medium-sized	TRBJ2-2	CASSPRTGMNTGELFF
TRBV18	NA	TRBJ2-6	CASSPGLTLGSGANVLTF
TRBV2	NA	TRBJ1-5	CASSERTLGNQPQHF
TRBV20-1	NA	TRBJ1-5	CSARDSGQGGNQPQHF
TRBV5-8	NA	TRBJ1-1	CASSLGQGERAFF
TRBV7-6	medium-sized	TRBJ1-1	CASSPSLAGPMNTEAFF
TRBV12-3/TRBV12-4	NA	TRBJ2-2	CASSLSSAGGLPGELFF
TRBV19	medium-sized	TRBJ1-2	CASGQNYGYTF
TRBV6-5	NA	TRBJ2-3	CASSYFPGETDTQYF
TRBV29-1	NA	TRBJ2-3	CSVELQGRTDTQYF
TRBV12-3/TRBV12-4	NA	TRBJ2-7	CASSLATGSYEQYF
TRBV7-9	medium-sized	TRBJ2-1	CASSFDSNEQFF
TRBV30	medium-sized	TRBJ1-2	CAWSETQFLFGYTF
TRBV6-5	medium-sized	TRBJ2-7	CASSYQAGGYEQYF
TRBV20-1	NA	TRBJ1-5	CSARVEWGTENQPQHF